Sequencing of this T cell receptor (beta chain) was carried out in a study of CD8 T cells in ankylosing spondylitis. Germline CDR1 and CDR2: DFQATT and SNEGSKA (reference sequence). The CDR3 is 15 amino acids. V lost 0 bases, J lost 0 bases, and 9 bases lay in between. In this sample, this clonotype turned up a few times. 5'-RACE, quantitative and with molecular barcodes, yielded the TCR beta libraries. TCRdb re-analysed the 5' RACE reads in MiXCR, keeping a single row per CDR3 protein. The table includes about 210,000 distinct CDR3 sequences, under 8.5% detected once. The specimen was blood, either unsorted or a sorted T cell fraction (not recorded which). The sequence was collected from a female donor with ankylosing spondylitis or in good health (not recorded which). J is TRBJ2-1 and V is TRBV20-1; D is tentatively TRBD1 or TRBD2 (5 bases each). The CDR3 DNA follows: TGCAGTGCTAGAGATCTGGGACCCTCCTACAATGAGCAGTTCTTC. Its translation is CSARDLGPSYNEQFF.